This T cell receptor (beta chain) was found in a study of T cell responses to AZD1222 COVID-19 vaccine. The CDR3 totals 11 residues. Trimming took 2 bases from V and 4 from J, leaving 3 bases between them. Germline V gives CDR1 MNHEY, CDR2 SVGEGT. Data came from immunoSEQ multiplex PCR; TCRdb stores just in-frame clones and leaves some out. This sample has tens of thousands of clones, with about 80% found just once. The receptor comes from an adult who received the AZD1222 COVID-19 vaccine. Sequenced material: peripheral blood, taken 28 days after the second AZD1222 dose. The V gene is TRBV6-2 or TRBV6-3, the J gene TRBJ2-7, with D uncertain. CDR3 nucleotides: TGTGCCAGCAGTTACCAATACGAGCAGTACTTC. This sequence encodes CASSYQYEQYF.